A single sample gave rise to the 25 T cell receptor beta chains below, sequenced in a study of shared clonotypes between healthy human individuals. TCRdb's table, derived via immunoSEQ multiplex PCR, lists solely in-frame clones and lacks some. The repertoire holds about 2.1 million clones, roughly 93% seen once, with around 1.7% in the top ten. Terminally differentiated effector memory CD45RA+ cells were excluded from the naive CD8 cells, which were CD45RO-negative and positively selected for CCR7. Source material: naive CD8+ T cells from PBMCs. These TCRs come from a man aged 18 to 35 in good health. Some clones in this sample may be carry-over from other donors' samples.

The V and J genes are TRBV9 and TRBJ2-1; 8 positions match TRBD2. Germline loops: CDR1 SGDLS, CDR2 YYNGEE. The CDR3 spans 17 residues. Trimming took 2 bases from V and 2 from J; bases not matched to a gene: 9. The CDR3 bases are TGTGCCAGCAGCGTTCCTCTAGCGGGCACTACCTACAATGAGCAGTTCTTC. Amino acid sequence: CASSVPLAGTTYNEQFF.

The count of this clone is one. The chain is built from TRBV29-1 and TRBJ2-5; no firm D call. Germline V gives CDR1 SQVTM, CDR2 ANQGSEA. Deletions cut 4 bases from V and 5 bases from J, with 17 bases between. CDR3 length: 14 amino acids. The CDR3 here is CSVAGLSDGETQYF. Here the CDR3 DNA reads TGCAGCGTTGCCGGGCTCTCGGACGGGGAGACCCAGTACTTC. Filled out from reference TRBV29-1 and TRBJ2-5, the complete variable domain reads SAVISQKPSRDICQRGTSLTIQCQVDSQVTMMFWYRQQPGQSLTLIATANQGSEATYESGFVIDKFPISRPNLTFSTLTVSNMSPEDSSIYLCSVAGLSDGETQYFGPGTRLLVL.

The chain links TRBV6-1 to TRBJ1-6; D possibly corresponds to TRBD1 (5 bases). V lost 0 bases and J lost 16, with 22 bases in between. Looked up from germline, CDR1 is MNHNS and CDR2 is SASEGT. CDR3 length equals 16 residues. CDR3 nucleotide sequence: TGTGCCAGCAGTGAAGCGGACTGGGACCGGGAGTTGAAGCTCCACTTT. It specifies CASSEADWDRELKLHF.

This chain connects TRBV29-1 to TRBJ2-5; D ambiguous. The CDR3 runs 14 residues. The ends were cut back, 4 bases at V and 0 bases at J, with 12 bases in the middle. Germline loops: CDR1 SQVTM, CDR2 ANQGSEA. This chain's CDR3 is CSVGAVGYQETQYF. As DNA, the CDR3 is TGCAGCGTTGGGGCCGTGGGCTACCAAGAGACCCAGTACTTC.

This chain uses TRBV5-6 with TRBJ2-5; possible D gene TRBD1, 5 bases. Per the germline V gene, CDR1 is SGHDT and CDR2 is YYEEEE. V lost 0 bases, J lost 3 bases, and 9 bases lay in between. The CDR3 runs 14 residues. CDR3 nucleotide sequence: TGTGCCAGCAGCTTGGCAGGGCAGAAAGAGACCCAGTACTTC. It encodes CASSLAGQKETQYF. The full variable domain, completed using reference TRBV5-6 and TRBJ2-5, is DAGVTQSPTHLIKTRGQQVTLRCSPKSGHDTVSWYQQALGQGPQFIFQYYEEEERQRGNFPDRFSGHQFPNYSSELNVNALLLGDSALYLCASSLAGQKETQYFGPGTRLLVL.

J is TRBJ1-1 and V is TRBV9, with unresolved D. Germline V lookup: CDR1 SGDLS, CDR2 YYNGEE. This CDR3 region has 15 residues. V was shortened by 0 bases and J by 0 bases, with 9 bases between the two germline ends. The CDR3 here is CASSVGAVLNTEAFF. The CDR3 DNA is TGTGCCAGCAGCGTAGGAGCCGTTTTGAACACTGAAGCTTTCTTT. Full variable domain (outside the CDR3, taken from reference TRBV9 and TRBJ1-1): DSGVTQTPKHLITATGQRVTLRCSPRSGDLSVYWYQQSLDQGLQFLIQYYNGEERAKGNILERFSAQQFPDLHSELNLSSLELGDSALYFCASSVGAVLNTEAFFGQGTRLTVV.

The chain recombines TRBV9 with TRBJ2-1, with D hard to call. CDR3 length: 18 residues. Germline CDR1 reads SGDLS; CDR2 reads YYNGEE. V shed 4 bases and J shed 0 bases, with 20 bases lying between them. CDR3 residues: CASSPVGRLPGSYNEQFF. The CDR3 DNA sequence: TGTGCCAGCAGCCCCGTCGGAAGACTGCCCGGCTCCTACAATGAGCAGTTCTTC.

The V gene is TRBV28, the J gene TRBJ1-5, with D perhaps TRBD1 (5 bases). V gave up 6 bases and J gave up 5 bases, with 17 bases separating them. Germline-derived CDR1 and CDR2 are MDHEN and SYDVKM. This CDR3 spans 15 amino acids. The CDR3 coding sequence is TGTGCCAGCAGCCCCGGCATCTGGGACGATCAGCCCCAGCATTTT. Encoded protein: CASSPGIWDDQPQHF.

The chain uses TRBV7-9 and TRBJ1-4; TRBD1 matches at 9 bases. The CDR3 is 16 residues long. The junction had 8 bases not matched to a gene; V was cut back by 4 bases and J by 5 bases. The germline V gene has CDR1 SEHNR and CDR2 FQNEAQ (reference sequence). The CDR3 bases are TGTGCCAGCAGCTCCTCGGGACAGGGAGAGAATGAAAAACTGTTTTTT. Translated: CASSSSGQGENEKLFF.

The chain combines TRBV6-5 with TRBJ1-1; TRBD1 is a possible D gene (5 bases). Germline V gives CDR1 MNHEY, CDR2 SVGAGI. Trimming left V 5 bases short and J 10 bases short, with 14 bases between. The length of the CDR3 is 12 residues. This chain's CDR3 is CASSPGGGGAFF. The CDR3 region has the DNA TGTGCCAGCAGTCCCGGCGGGGGAGGAGCTTTCTTT.

J is TRBJ1-2 and V is TRBV11-2; D may be TRBD1 (6 bases). Germline CDR1 is SGHAT and CDR2 is FQNNGV. The CDR3 length is 17 residues. V gave up 3 bases and J gave up 4 bases, with 21 bases separating them. CDR3 in amino acids: CASSLSGGMGARYGYTF. The CDR3 region has the DNA TGTGCCAGCAGCTTGTCCGGAGGGATGGGGGCTCGCTATGGCTACACCTTC.

The rearrangement links TRBV27 to TRBJ1-5, with TRBD1 matching over 8 bases. The germline CDR1 and CDR2 sequences are MNHEY and SMNVEV (reference sequence). This CDR3 spans 15 amino acids. With 6 bases clipped from V and 7 bases from J, the junction kept 11 bases outside the gene matches. The CDR3: CASRETTGGLQPQHF. The CDR3 DNA reads TGTGCCAGCAGGGAGACTACAGGGGGTCTACAGCCCCAGCATTTT.

The J gene is TRBJ1-1, the V gene TRBV7-8, with 11 bases aligning to TRBD1. Looked up from germline, CDR1 is SGHVS and CDR2 is FQNEAQ. This CDR3 spans 15 amino acids. V shed 4 bases, J shed 4 bases, and the junction held 5 bases outside the gene matches. The CDR3 region has the DNA TGTGCCAGCAGCTCGATGGGGACAGGGGGCACTGAAGCTTTCTTT. Protein: CASSSMGTGGTEAFF. Looking up the rest from reference TRBV7-8 and TRBJ1-1 gives the full variable domain: GAGVSQSPRYKVAKRGQDVALRCDPISGHVSLFWYQQALGQGPEFLTYFQNEAQLDKSGLPSDRFFAERPEGSVSTLKIQRTQQEDSAVYLCASSSMGTGGTEAFFGQGTRLTVV.

J is TRBJ2-1 and V is TRBV11-2; 10 bases map to TRBD2. The CDR3 is 15 amino acids. V shed 1 base and J 14 bases; nucleotides not matched to a gene: 11. CDR1 and CDR2 from the germline V gene are SGHAT and FQNNGV. In nucleotides, the CDR3 is TGTGCCAGCAGCTTAGTTGGGCTAGCGGGAGTGGAAGAGTTCTTC. This encodes CASSLVGLAGVEEFF.

The V and J genes are TRBV10-2 and TRBJ2-3; TRBD2 matches at 8 bases. The germline V gene encodes CDR1 WSHSY and CDR2 SAAADI. This CDR3 has 15 residues. J gave up 5 bases and V 4 bases, and 8 bases lay outside the gene matches. CDR3 region: CASSGGSGIEDTQYF. The CDR3 bases are TGCGCCAGCAGTGGTGGTAGCGGGATTGAAGATACGCAGTATTTT.

The CDR3 DNA reads as TGTGCCAGCAGGTCTACGGCGGCTGCTTCCTACGAGCAGTACTTC. As protein: CASRSTAAASYEQYF. This chain uses TRBV14 with TRBJ2-7; D gene uncertain. Trimming left V 6 bases short and J 1 base short, with 16 bases between. This CDR3 comprises 15 residues. Germline CDR1 reads SGHDN; CDR2 reads FVKESK.

The chain is built from TRBV28 and TRBJ1-2; D remains ambiguous. Germline assignment: CDR1 MDHEN and CDR2 SYDVKM. With 3 bases removed from V and 8 bases from J, the gap between germline ends came to 13 bases. The CDR3 has 13 residues. CDR3 in DNA: TGTGCCAGCAGTTTTTCCATCATAGAGGGCTACACCTTC. Its translation is CASSFSIIEGYTF.

This clone has just one count. Other nucleotide sequences in the sample specify the same CDR3. Written as DNA, the CDR3 is TGTGCCAGCAGTTCCCCTCAGGGCAATCAGCCCCAGCATTTT. Translating gives CASSSPQGNQPQHF. This chain links TRBV28 with TRBJ1-5, with unresolved D. The V gene's germline CDR1 is MDHEN and CDR2 SYDVKM. Trimming left V 4 bases short and J 2 bases short, with 9 bases between. This CDR3 has 14 residues.

The gene calls are TRBV27 and TRBJ2-7; D not resolved. This CDR3 contains 13 residues. From germline, CDR1 is MNHEY and CDR2 SMNVEV (reference sequence). V gave up 2 bases and J gave up 6 bases, with 11 bases separating them. The CDR3 DNA follows: TGTGCCAGCAGTTTAATCGCCACCACCGAGCAGTACTTC. It yields the protein CASSLIATTEQYF.

This chain connects TRBV9 to TRBJ2-3, with D hard to call. Germline V gene sequence: CDR1 SGDLS, CDR2 YYNGEE. The CDR3 length is 15 residues. V lost 3 bases and J lost 2, with 13 bases in between. CDR3 DNA: TGTGCCAGCAGCGATCTTCCATCCGACACAGATACGCAGTATTTT. Translation gives CASSDLPSDTDTQYF.

DNA of the CDR3: TGTGCCAGCAGTGACTCTCAGGCGGGAGGTGTATACGAGCAGTACTTC. It yields the protein CASSDSQAGGVYEQYF. The chain uses TRBV2 and TRBJ2-7; 8 nucleotides match TRBD2. Germline CDR1 and CDR2: SNHLY and FYNNEI. The V and J ends lost 3 bases and 4 bases, in that order; junction bases with no gene match: 11. The CDR3 runs 16 residues.

The CDR3 sequence is CASSLGPPGELFF. Here the CDR3 DNA reads TGTGCCAGCAGCTTAGGCCCTCCCGGGGAGCTGTTTTTT. The chain links TRBV13 to TRBJ2-2, with D unresolved. In germline, CDR1 is PRHDT, CDR2 FYEKMQ (reference sequence). The ends were cut back, 0 bases at V and 6 bases at J, with 5 bases in the middle. This CDR3 is built from 13 residues. The complete variable domain, with remaining parts taken from reference TRBV13 and TRBJ2-2, reads AAGVIQSPRHLIKEKRETATLKCYPIPRHDTVYWYQQGPGQDPQFLISFYEKMQSDKGSIPDRFSAQQFSDYHSELNMSSLELGDSALYFCASSLGPPGELFFGEGSRLTVL.

The J gene is TRBJ1-4, the V gene TRBV5-5; D may be TRBD1 (5 bases). CDR1 and CDR2 (germline): SGHKS, YYEKEE (reference sequence). CDR3 length: 14 amino acids. The V end was cut by 4 bases, the J end by 7 bases, with 14 bases between. As DNA, the CDR3 is TGTGCCAGCAGCGATAGGGGTAGAACTGAAAAACTGTTTTTT. Protein product: CASSDRGRTEKLFF.

The chain is built from TRBV27 and TRBJ2-2; D unclear. Germline V lookup: CDR1 MNHEY, CDR2 SMNVEV (reference sequence). This CDR3 comprises 14 residues. V dropped 2 bases and J dropped 7 bases, with 11 bases sitting between them. The CDR3 DNA follows: TGTGCCAGCAGTTTAGTCCGGGCGGACGGGGAGCTGTTTTTT. Amino acids: CASSLVRADGELFF.

The chain has TRBV2 and TRBJ2-1; no clear D gene. CDR1 is SNHLY, CDR2 FYNNEI, per germline. V lost 8 bases and J lost 8, with 16 bases in between. The CDR3 runs 13 residues. This chain's CDR3 is CASGWPDSYEQFF. The CDR3 nucleotides read TGTGCCAGCGGGTGGCCAGATTCCTATGAGCAGTTCTTC.